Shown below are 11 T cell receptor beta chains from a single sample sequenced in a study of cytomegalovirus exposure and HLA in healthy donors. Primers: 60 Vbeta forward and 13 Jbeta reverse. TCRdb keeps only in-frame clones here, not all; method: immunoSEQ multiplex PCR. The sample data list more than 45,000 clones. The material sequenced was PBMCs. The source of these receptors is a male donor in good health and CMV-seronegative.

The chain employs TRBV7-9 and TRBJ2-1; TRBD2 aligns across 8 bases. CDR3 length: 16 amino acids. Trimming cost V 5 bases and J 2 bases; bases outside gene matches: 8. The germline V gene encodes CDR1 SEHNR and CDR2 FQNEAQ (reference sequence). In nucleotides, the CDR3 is TGTGCCAGCAGCACGGGGACTAGAGGGGCCTACAATGAGCAGTTCTTC. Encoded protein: CASSTGTRGAYNEQFF. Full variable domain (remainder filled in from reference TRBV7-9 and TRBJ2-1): DTGVSQNPRHKITKRGQNVTFRCDPISEHNRLYWYRQTLGQGPEFLTYFQNEAQLEKSRLLSDRFSAERPKGSFSTLEIQRTEQGDSAMYLCASSTGTRGAYNEQFFGPGTRLTVL.

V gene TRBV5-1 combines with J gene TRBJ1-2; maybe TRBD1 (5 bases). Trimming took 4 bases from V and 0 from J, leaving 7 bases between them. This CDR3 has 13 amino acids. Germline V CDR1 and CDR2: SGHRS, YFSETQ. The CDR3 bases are TGCGCCAGCAGCCCGACAGCTAACTATGGCTACACCTTC. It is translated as CASSPTANYGYTF.

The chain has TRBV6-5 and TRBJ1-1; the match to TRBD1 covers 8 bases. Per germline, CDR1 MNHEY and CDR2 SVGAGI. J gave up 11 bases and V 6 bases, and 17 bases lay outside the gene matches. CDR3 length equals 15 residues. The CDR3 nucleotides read TGTGCCAGCAGATTACTGACCGGGACAGGCCGTCCCGCTTTCTTT. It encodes CASRLLTGTGRPAFF.

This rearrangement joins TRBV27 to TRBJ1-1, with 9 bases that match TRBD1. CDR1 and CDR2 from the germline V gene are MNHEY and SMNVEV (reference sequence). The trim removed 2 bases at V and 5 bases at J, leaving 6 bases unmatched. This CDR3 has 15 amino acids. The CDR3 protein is CASSLGRGTGTEAFF. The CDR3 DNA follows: TGTGCCAGCAGTTTAGGGCGAGGGACAGGGACTGAAGCTTTCTTT.

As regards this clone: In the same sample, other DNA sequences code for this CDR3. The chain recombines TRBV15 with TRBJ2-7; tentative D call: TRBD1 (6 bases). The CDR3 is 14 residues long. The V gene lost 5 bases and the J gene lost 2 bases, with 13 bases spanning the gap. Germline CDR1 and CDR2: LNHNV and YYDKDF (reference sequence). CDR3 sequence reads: CATSPRSGAYEQYF. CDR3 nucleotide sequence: TGTGCCACCAGCCCCCGATCAGGGGCCTACGAGCAGTACTTC.

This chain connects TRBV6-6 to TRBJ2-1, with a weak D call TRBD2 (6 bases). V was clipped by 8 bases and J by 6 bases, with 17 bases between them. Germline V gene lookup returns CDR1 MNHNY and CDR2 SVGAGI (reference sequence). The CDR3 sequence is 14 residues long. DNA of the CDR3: TGTGCCAGCGCCTCAGGGCGGGGAGGCAATGAGCAGTTCTTC. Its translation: CASASGRGGNEQFF.

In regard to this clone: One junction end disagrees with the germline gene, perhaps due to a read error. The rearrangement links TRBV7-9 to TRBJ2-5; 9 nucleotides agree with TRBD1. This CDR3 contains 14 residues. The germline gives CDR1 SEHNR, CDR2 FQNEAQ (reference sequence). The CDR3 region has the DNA TGTGCCAGCAGCTTGGGACAGGGCGGGGAGAACCAGTACTTC. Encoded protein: CASSLGQGGENQYF.

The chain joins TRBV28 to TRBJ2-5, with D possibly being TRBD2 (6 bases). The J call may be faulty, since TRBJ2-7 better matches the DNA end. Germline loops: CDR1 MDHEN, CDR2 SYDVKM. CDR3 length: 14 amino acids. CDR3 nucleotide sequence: TGTGCCAGCAGTTTATGGGGAGGCCTTTACGAGCAGTACTTC. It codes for CASSLWGGLYEQYF.

The CDR3 nucleotides read TGTGCCAGCAGCCCGACAGCGGGAAAACTGTTTTTT. Translation gives CASSPTAGKLFF. The rearrangement uses TRBV7-9 and TRBJ1-4; D possibly corresponds to TRBD1 (5 bases). The germline gives CDR1 SEHNR, CDR2 FQNEAQ (reference sequence). V lost 5 bases, J lost 10 bases, and 11 bases lay in between. The CDR3 spans 12 residues.

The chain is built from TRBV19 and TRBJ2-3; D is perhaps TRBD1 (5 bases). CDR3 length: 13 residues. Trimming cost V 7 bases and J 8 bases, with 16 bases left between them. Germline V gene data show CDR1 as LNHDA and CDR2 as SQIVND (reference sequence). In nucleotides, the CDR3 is TGTGCCAGTACCCCTCAAGGGGTTGGTACGCAGTATTTT. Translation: CASTPQGVGTQYF.

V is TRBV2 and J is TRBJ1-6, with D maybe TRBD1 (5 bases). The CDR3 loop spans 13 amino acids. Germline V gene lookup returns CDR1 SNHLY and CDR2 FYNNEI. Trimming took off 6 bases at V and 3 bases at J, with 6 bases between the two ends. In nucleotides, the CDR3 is TGTGCCAGCAGCCAGGGCTATAATTCACCCCTCCACTTT. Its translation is CASSQGYNSPLHF.